One and the same sample provided the 8 T cell receptor beta chains below, sequenced in a study of identical twins. Each CDR3 protein is one row after TCRdb ran MiXCR on the 5' RACE reads. The repertoire holds a few hundred thousand distinct CDR3 sequences, 10% seen once, with 10% in the top ten. Sequenced: memory T cells sorted from blood. These receptors all stem from a man aged 50 or older in good health.

This clonotype was seen repeatedly, ten times or more. This rearrangement joins TRBV29-1 to TRBJ2-7; D gene uncertain. Trimming cost V 4 bases and J 0 bases, with 10 bases left between them. The CDR3 is 13 amino acids. Germline loops: CDR1 SQVTM, CDR2 ANQGSEA. Here the CDR3 DNA reads TGCAGCGTTGTGCGAAGGAGCTCCTACGAGCAGTACTTC. This sequence encodes CSVVRRSSYEQYF.

The rearrangement uses TRBV30 and TRBJ2-7, with TRBD1 matching 10 bases. Germline CDR1 and CDR2: GTSNPN and SVGIG (reference sequence). The CDR3 runs to 14 residues. The J segment lost 3 bases and the V segment lost 6 bases, leaving 8 bases of the junction unmatched. CDR3 region: CACHRDRGNYEQYF. In DNA form, the CDR3 reads TGTGCCTGTCACCGGGACAGGGGCAACTACGAGCAGTACTTC.

The chain employs TRBV18 and TRBJ2-7; D gene uncertain. The CDR3 spans 14 residues. The V end was cut by 5 bases, the J end by 0 bases, with 11 bases between. Germline lookup yields CDR1 KGHSH and CDR2 LQKENI. CDR3 nucleotide sequence: TGTGCCAGCTCAGAAGACATTGCCTCCTACGAGCAGTACTTC. Amino acids: CASSEDIASYEQYF.

This clonotype was picked up many times. The chain is built from TRBV20-1 and TRBJ1-3; tentatively, D is TRBD1 (6 bases). The CDR3 spans 15 residues. Trimming cost V 6 bases and J 0 bases, with 15 bases left between them. From germline, CDR1 is DFQATT and CDR2 SNEGSKA (reference sequence). CDR3 in amino acids: CSATPGALSGNTIYF. The CDR3 DNA reads as TGCAGTGCCACCCCGGGGGCCCTCTCTGGAAACACCATATATTTT.

The sample holds a few counts of this clonotype. CDR3 sequence (DNA): TGTGCCAGCAGCACTAGGCCGGGGGTCGGGGACTCCTACGAGCAGTACTTC. It translates to CASSTRPGVGDSYEQYF. The chain joins TRBV11-2 to TRBJ2-7, with D possibly matching TRBD2 (6 bases). The length of the CDR3 is 17 residues. Germline assignment: CDR1 SGHAT and CDR2 FQNNGV. Trimming left V 5 bases short and J 0 bases short, with 20 bases between.

This clonotype was counted ten times or more. The chain employs TRBV29-1 and TRBJ2-5, with D perhaps TRBD2 (6 bases). Trimming removed 3 bases from V and 5 bases from J, with 13 bases in between. Germline-derived CDR1 and CDR2 are SQVTM and ANQGSEA. The CDR3 length is 13 residues. The CDR3 loop is CSVEDAGFETQYF. The CDR3 DNA sequence: TGCAGCGTTGAGGACGCGGGGTTCGAGACCCAGTACTTC. Full variable domain (missing parts from reference TRBV29-1 and TRBJ2-5): SAVISQKPSRDICQRGTSLTIQCQVDSQVTMMFWYRQQPGQSLTLIATANQGSEATYESGFVIDKFPISRPNLTFSTLTVSNMSPEDSSIYLCSVEDAGFETQYFGPGTRLLVL.

This clonotype was detected a few times. J is TRBJ2-1 and V is TRBV7-3; 9 nucleotides match TRBD2. The CDR3 sequence is 15 residues long. Germline-derived CDR1 and CDR2 are SGHTA and FQGTGA. V trimming: 5 bases; J trimming: 7 bases; junction bases outside the gene matches: 9. CDR3 protein: CASSPPGLATNEQFF. In DNA, the CDR3 is TGTGCCAGCAGCCCACCGGGACTAGCTACTAATGAGCAGTTCTTC. Full variable domain (outside the CDR3, taken from reference TRBV7-3 and TRBJ2-1): GAGVSQTPSNKVTEKGKYVELRCDPISGHTALYWYRQSLGQGPEFLIYFQGTGAADDSGLPNDRFFAVRPEGSVSTLKIQRTERGDSAVYLCASSPPGLATNEQFFGPGTRLTVL.

There are many counts of this clonotype. V and J are TRBV5-1 and TRBJ1-1; the match to TRBD1 covers 7 bases. With 3 bases clipped from V and 3 bases from J, the junction kept 11 bases outside the gene matches. The germline gives CDR1 SGHRS, CDR2 YFSETQ. This CDR3 comprises 16 residues. CDR3 sequence: CASSSLRQGADTEAFF. DNA of the CDR3: TGCGCCAGCAGCTCGCTCCGACAGGGCGCGGACACTGAAGCTTTCTTT.